These 27 T cell receptor beta chains share one sample of origin, sequenced in a study of blood T cell repertoires in COVID-19. The table came from immunoSEQ multiplex PCR; TCRdb's copy has only in-frame clones and leaves some out. Of some 200,000 clones listed, more than 75% were seen once; the top ten hold just under 0.9%. Sequencing input: peripheral blood. The receptors were gathered from a woman under 30 who had recovered from COVID-19.

The CDR3 DNA sequence: TGCGCCAGCAGCCCTCTAGCGTACGGCTCTGGGGCCAACGTCCTGACTTTC. It encodes CASSPLAYGSGANVLTF. The rearrangement joins TRBV4-3 to TRBJ2-6, with a tentative D call TRBD2 (6 bases). Germline-derived CDR1 and CDR2 are LGHNA and YSLEER. The CDR3 covers 17 residues. The germline V and J ends were trimmed by 4 bases and 0 bases, with 13 bases remaining between them.

The V and J genes are TRBV19 and TRBJ1-2, with 9 bases fitting TRBD1. The CDR3 runs 12 residues. V lost 5 bases and J lost 7; bases outside the gene matches: 2. The germline V gene has CDR1 LNHDA and CDR2 SQIVND (reference sequence). This CDR3 reads CASSAQGAGYTF. The CDR3 DNA follows: TGTGCCAGTAGTGCACAGGGGGCTGGCTACACCTTC.

The chain links TRBV7-2 to TRBJ2-1; 10 nucleotides align to TRBD2. The CDR3 is 17 residues long. Germline trimming cut 5 bases from V and 3 bases from J; bases unmatched to any gene: 10. Looked up from germline, CDR1 is SGHTA and CDR2 is FQGNSA. CDR3 region: CASSRTVGLASYNEQFF. CDR3 bases: TGTGCCAGCAGCCGGACCGTGGGACTAGCGAGCTACAATGAGCAGTTCTTC. Combining the CDR3 with reference TRBV7-2 and TRBJ2-1 gives the whole variable domain GAGVSQSPSNKVTEKGKDVELRCDPISGHTALYWYRQSLGQGLEFLIYFQGNSAPDKSGLPSDRFSAERTGGSVSTLTIQRTQQEDSAVYLCASSRTVGLASYNEQFFGPGTRLTVL.

The CDR3 bases are TGTGCCAGCAAGAGACAGGGGGCAACTGGCGAGCAGTACTTC. Translation gives CASKRQGATGEQYF. The gene calls are TRBV6-6 and TRBJ2-7; 10 positions match TRBD1. CDR3 size: 14 residues. V shed 7 bases and J 6 bases; nucleotides not matched to a gene: 9. Germline assignment: CDR1 MNHNY and CDR2 SVGAGI (reference sequence).

The chain recombines TRBV30 with TRBJ2-2, with TRBD2 matching over 8 bases. Per germline, CDR1 GTSNPN and CDR2 SVGIG (reference sequence). The CDR3 consists of 14 residues. J gave up 9 bases and V 3 bases, and 9 bases lay outside the gene matches. The CDR3 nucleotides read TGTGCCTGGAGGCCCCACGGGGGGGCCAGGGAGCTGTTTTTT. Protein: CAWRPHGGARELFF.

This clone appeared a few times. The chain links TRBV4-3 to TRBJ1-1; TRBD1 might be the D (6 bases). This CDR3 is 13 amino acids long. The V gene lost 7 bases and the J gene lost 1 base, with 10 bases spanning the gap. CDR1 and CDR2 from the germline V gene are LGHNA and YSLEER. This chain's CDR3 is CASIAQGNTEAFF. DNA of the CDR3: TGCGCCAGCATCGCACAGGGGAACACTGAAGCTTTCTTT.

The gene calls are TRBV7-8 and TRBJ2-7, with a tentative D call TRBD1 (6 bases). In germline, CDR1 is SGHVS, CDR2 FQNEAQ. The germline V and J ends were trimmed by 5 bases and 6 bases, with 17 bases remaining between them. This CDR3 contains 14 residues. The CDR3 reads CASSLRQEMSEQYF. CDR3 nucleotides: TGTGCCAGCAGCCTGCGACAGGAGATGAGCGAGCAGTACTTC.

The chain recombines TRBV19 with TRBJ2-1, with a weak D call TRBD1 (6 bases). Trimming removed 5 bases at V and 4 bases at J, with 21 bases between. The CDR3 is 17 residues long. Germline-derived CDR1 and CDR2 are LNHDA and SQIVND (reference sequence). CDR3 bases: TGTGCCAGTAGTCAAACTGGGGGCCCCTTTAAGTACAATGAGCAGTTCTTC. Translated: CASSQTGGPFKYNEQFF. Based on the CDR3 plus reference TRBV19 and TRBJ2-1, the full variable domain is DGGITQSPKYLFRKEGQNVTLSCEQNLNHDAMYWYRQDPGQGLRLIYYSQIVNDFQKGDIAEGYSVSREKKESFPLTVTSAQKNPTAFYLCASSQTGGPFKYNEQFFGPGTRLTVL.

The rearrangement uses TRBV4-1 and TRBJ1-6; 7 bases agree with TRBD1. V lost 1 base and J lost 7; bases outside the gene matches: 4. This CDR3 comprises 15 residues. Germline assignment: CDR1 MGHRA and CDR2 YSYEKL. The CDR3 loop is CASSQVRDRNSPLHF. The CDR3 DNA reads TGCGCCAGCAGCCAAGTAAGGGACAGAAATTCACCCCTCCACTTT.

The chain links TRBV5-1 to TRBJ2-7; D uncertain. Trimming cost V 1 base and J 3 bases, with 8 bases left between them. The germline V gene has CDR1 SGHRS and CDR2 YFSETQ. The length of the CDR3 is 13 residues. The chain's CDR3 is CASSLPNFYEQYF. The CDR3 nucleotides are TGCGCCAGCAGCTTGCCTAACTTCTACGAGCAGTACTTC.

The chain links TRBV7-2 to TRBJ2-7, with 8 bases lining up with TRBD2. V lost 1 base, J lost 5 bases, and 7 bases stayed unmatched. Germline V gene sequence: CDR1 SGHTA, CDR2 FQGNSA. CDR3 length equals 15 residues. Here the CDR3 DNA reads TGTGCCAGCAGCTTAGACGGGAGGGCCGCCGACGAGCAGTACGTC. Translation: CASSLDGRAADEQYV.

The V call is TRBV28, the J call TRBJ2-3, with TRBD2 identical over 8 bases. The V gene's germline CDR1 is MDHEN and CDR2 SYDVKM. J was trimmed by 4 bases and V by 3 bases; bases with no gene match: 3. The CDR3 is 14 amino acids. The CDR3 sequence is CASSFFGGADTQYF. CDR3 bases: TGTGCCAGCAGTTTCTTCGGGGGGGCAGATACGCAGTATTTT.

The chain employs TRBV7-9 and TRBJ1-2; 8 bases map to TRBD1. CDR1 SEHNR and CDR2 FQNEAQ come from the germline V gene (reference sequence). The CDR3 consists of 17 residues. With V trimmed by 5 bases and J by 1 base, 12 bases remained unmatched. CDR3 in amino acids: CASSRMDRVAHNYGYTF. DNA for the CDR3: TGTGCCAGCAGCCGTATGGACAGGGTAGCCCATAACTATGGCTACACCTTC.

The chain combines TRBV29-1 with TRBJ1-4; TRBD1 might be the D (6 bases). The CDR3 consists of 16 residues. V dropped 6 bases and J dropped 8 bases, with 25 bases sitting between them. Germline CDR1 reads SQVTM; CDR2 reads ANQGSEA. CDR3: CSVAGTPQEIGEKLFF. In DNA, the CDR3 is TGCAGCGTCGCCGGGACACCCCAAGAAATTGGCGAAAAACTGTTTTTT.

This clone came up a few times. The genes are TRBV7-2 and TRBJ1-6; the D is unclear. The CDR3 extends over 17 amino acids. V was trimmed by 5 bases and J by 0 bases, leaving 14 bases between them. Germline-derived CDR1 and CDR2 are SGHTA and FQGNSA. The CDR3 reads CASSPRYLSSYNSPLHF. In nucleotides, the CDR3 is TGTGCCAGCAGCCCCCGTTACCTCAGCTCCTATAATTCACCCCTCCACTTT.

The gene calls are TRBV19 and TRBJ2-1, with 8 bases identical to TRBD2. The germline V gene encodes CDR1 LNHDA and CDR2 SQIVND (reference sequence). CDR3 length: 13 amino acids. With 4 bases clipped from V and 5 bases from J, the junction kept 1 base outside the gene matches. The CDR3 here is CASSKAGDNEQFF. DNA of the CDR3: TGTGCCAGTAGTAAAGCGGGGGACAATGAGCAGTTCTTC.

The genes are TRBV7-2 and TRBJ1-1, with 9 positions matching TRBD1. The germline V gene has CDR1 SGHTA and CDR2 FQGNSA. J was trimmed by 4 bases and V by 3 bases; bases with no gene match: 6. The CDR3 is made up of 15 amino acids. DNA for the CDR3: TGTGCCAGCAGCTTTTCGCCGGGACAGGGCACTGAAGCTTTCTTT. Residues: CASSFSPGQGTEAFF.

This chain uses TRBV3-1 (or the pseudogene TRBV3-2) with TRBJ2-1; unclear D gene. The germline V gene has CDR1 LGHDT and CDR2 YNNKEL (reference sequence). V was pared by 1 base and J by 0 bases, with 10 bases between. The CDR3 is made up of 16 amino acids. CDR3 in amino acids: CASSQVLESSYNEQFF. CDR3 DNA: TGTGCCAGCAGCCAAGTTCTGGAGAGCTCCTACAATGAGCAGTTCTTC.

In the case of this clone: Other DNA sequences in this specimen translate into the identical CDR3. The chain employs TRBV7-8 and TRBJ2-3; D may be TRBD2 (5 bases). Germline V gene data show CDR1 as SGHVS and CDR2 as FQNEAQ. The V and J ends lost 1 base and 3 bases respectively, with 5 bases between them. The CDR3 runs to 13 residues. Written as DNA, the CDR3 is TGTGCCAGCAGCTTAGGAGGGACAGATACGCAGTATTTT. It is translated as CASSLGGTDTQYF.

V usage is TRBV2 and J usage is TRBJ2-2; tentatively, D is TRBD1 (5 bases). The V gene lost 0 bases and the J gene lost 5 bases, with 10 bases spanning the gap. Germline values: CDR1 SNHLY, CDR2 FYNNEI. The CDR3 runs to 15 residues. CDR3 nucleotide sequence: TGTGCCAGCAGTGAAGCGCAGGGCAGAACCGGGGAGCTGTTTTTT. It translates to CASSEAQGRTGELFF.

This clone was seen once. The chain employs TRBV9 and TRBJ2-7, with 10 bases identical to TRBD1. Germline-derived CDR1 and CDR2 are SGDLS and YYNGEE. The CDR3 extends over 14 amino acids. After removal of 2 bases from V and 8 bases from J, the junction contained 7 bases not matched to a gene. CDR3 in amino acids: CASSVDRGQLKQYV. CDR3 nucleotides: TGTGCCAGCAGCGTCGACAGGGGGCAGTTAAAGCAGTACGTC.

This rearrangement joins TRBV19 to TRBJ1-2; TRBD1 agrees at 8 bases. The CDR3 sequence is 14 residues long. V trimming: 3 bases; J trimming: 8 bases; junction bases outside the gene matches: 8. Germline V CDR1 and CDR2: LNHDA, SQIVND (reference sequence). The CDR3 DNA is TGTGCCAGTAGTATCCTGCAGGGGGCAAAAGGCTACACCTTC. Amino acid sequence: CASSILQGAKGYTF.

The chain links TRBV19 to TRBJ1-4; no clear D. The V end lost 3 bases, the J end lost 0 bases, and 14 bases lay between the germline ends. Germline CDR1 and CDR2: LNHDA and SQIVND (reference sequence). The CDR3 is 17 amino acids. The CDR3 nucleotides are TGTGCCAGTAGTATCAGGAAGACCCACACAACTAATGAAAAACTGTTTTTT. Translation gives CASSIRKTHTTNEKLFF. The full variable domain, rest sourced from reference TRBV19 and TRBJ1-4, is DGGITQSPKYLFRKEGQNVTLSCEQNLNHDAMYWYRQDPGQGLRLIYYSQIVNDFQKGDIAEGYSVSREKKESFPLTVTSAQKNPTAFYLCASSIRKTHTTNEKLFFGSGTQLSVL.

The genes are TRBV6-5 and TRBJ2-7, with 7 bases matching TRBD1. Per germline, CDR1 MNHEY and CDR2 SVGAGI. V shed 3 bases and J 4 bases; nucleotides not matched to a gene: 3. CDR3 size: 13 residues. In nucleotides, the CDR3 is TGTGCCAGCAGTTATTACAGGGGATACGAGCAGTACTTC. This translates into CASSYYRGYEQYF.

The table lists this clone with a few counts. CDR3 coding DNA: TGTGCCAGCAGTTTACAAGCAGGGTATCAGCCCCAGCATTTT. As protein: CASSLQAGYQPQHF. The rearrangement uses TRBV27 and TRBJ1-5; a weak D match, TRBD1 (5 bases). The CDR3 runs 14 residues. V dropped 2 bases and J dropped 5 bases, with 10 bases sitting between them. Germline CDR1 MNHEY, CDR2 SMNVEV (reference sequence).

This chain links TRBV9 with TRBJ2-5; TRBD1 agrees at 8 bases. Germline V lookup: CDR1 SGDLS, CDR2 YYNGEE. V shed 4 bases and J 5 bases; nucleotides not matched to a gene: 7. The CDR3 is 14 amino acids. Here the CDR3 DNA reads TGTGCCAGCAGCCTAAGACAGGGGAGGGAGACCCAGTACTTC. Translating gives CASSLRQGRETQYF.

The chain links TRBV2 to TRBJ1-1; D unresolved. The ends were cut back, 6 bases at V and 1 base at J, with 15 bases in the middle. The germline V gene has CDR1 SNHLY and CDR2 FYNNEI. There are 15 residues in the CDR3. In DNA, the CDR3 is TGTGCCAGCAGACTCACAGACACCGCGAACACTGAAGCTTTCTTT. Translating gives CASRLTDTANTEAFF.